A selection of T cell receptor beta chains follows, all from one sample in a study of identical twins. TCRdb reprocessed the 5' RACE reads with MiXCR, giving one entry per CDR3 protein. The sample includes approximately 1.8 million distinct CDR3 sequences, 25% to 35% of them seen just once. What was sequenced was cord blood. The receptors shown here come from a newborn girl in good health. The CDR3 runs from the conserved cysteine through the conserved F or W. Each record gives: V gene, J gene, CDR3 protein.

TRBV20-1	TRBJ2-7	CSASTGAYEQYF
TRBV20-1	TRBJ1-2	CSARNAGTDYGYTF
TRBV3-1	TRBJ1-1	CASSPWTANTEAFF
TRBV5-5	TRBJ2-1	CASSTIADSYNEQFF
TRBV28	TRBJ2-7	CASTPTSGRANEQYF
TRBV28	TRBJ2-3	CASSFSGQPRMTQYF
TRBV6-1	TRBJ1-4	CASSPWDSSEKLFF
TRBV5-6	TRBJ2-7	CASSRLGAQSSYEQYF
TRBV5-6	TRBJ2-1	CASSLLAGAEDEQFF
TRBV20-1	TRBJ2-3	CSAPDRDTDTQYF
TRBV20-1	TRBJ2-3	CSAIDPAGTPGADTQYF
TRBV2	TRBJ2-2	CAVNGTLNTGELFF
TRBV20-1	TRBJ2-7	CSAGRDAPYEQYF
TRBV14	TRBJ2-3	CASSPGRYAGVRDTQYF
TRBV20-1	TRBJ2-1	CSASRRDEQFF
TRBV20-1	TRBJ2-3	CSAPVVGDTQYF
TRBV10-3	TRBJ2-1	CAISGREETQFF
TRBV9	TRBJ2-5	CASSFGDRFQETQYF